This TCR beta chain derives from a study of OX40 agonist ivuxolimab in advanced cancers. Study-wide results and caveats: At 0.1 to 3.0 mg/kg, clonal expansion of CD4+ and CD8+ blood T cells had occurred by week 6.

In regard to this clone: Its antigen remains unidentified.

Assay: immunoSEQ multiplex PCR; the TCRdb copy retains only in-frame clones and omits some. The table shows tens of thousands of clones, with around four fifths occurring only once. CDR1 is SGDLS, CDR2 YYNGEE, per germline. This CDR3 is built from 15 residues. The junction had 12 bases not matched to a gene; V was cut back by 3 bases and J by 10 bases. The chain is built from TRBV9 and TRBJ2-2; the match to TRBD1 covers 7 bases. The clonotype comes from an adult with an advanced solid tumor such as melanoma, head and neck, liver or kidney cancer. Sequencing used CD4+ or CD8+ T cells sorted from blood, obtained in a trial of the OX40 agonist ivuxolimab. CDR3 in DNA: TGTGCCAGCAGCGGACCCCGGACAGGCTTTGAGGAGCTGTTTTTT. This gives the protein CASSGPRTGFEELFF.